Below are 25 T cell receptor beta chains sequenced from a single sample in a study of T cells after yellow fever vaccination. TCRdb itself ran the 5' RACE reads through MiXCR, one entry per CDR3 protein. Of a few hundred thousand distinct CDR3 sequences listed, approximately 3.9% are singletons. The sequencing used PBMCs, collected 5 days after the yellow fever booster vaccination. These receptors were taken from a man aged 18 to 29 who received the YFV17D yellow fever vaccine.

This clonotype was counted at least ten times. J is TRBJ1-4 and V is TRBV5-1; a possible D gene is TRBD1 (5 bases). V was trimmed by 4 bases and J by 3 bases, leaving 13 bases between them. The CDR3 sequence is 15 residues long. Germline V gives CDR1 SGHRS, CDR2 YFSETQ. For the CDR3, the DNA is TGCGCCAGCAGCGGGGACGTCGGGGCTAATGAAAAACTGTTTTTT. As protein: CASSGDVGANEKLFF.

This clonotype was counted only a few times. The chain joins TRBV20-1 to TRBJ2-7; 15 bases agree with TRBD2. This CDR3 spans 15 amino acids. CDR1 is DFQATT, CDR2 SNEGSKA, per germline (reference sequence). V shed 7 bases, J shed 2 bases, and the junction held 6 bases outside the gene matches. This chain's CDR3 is CSVPGLAGGTYEQYF. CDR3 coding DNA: TGCAGTGTCCCGGGACTAGCGGGGGGCACCTACGAGCAGTACTTC.

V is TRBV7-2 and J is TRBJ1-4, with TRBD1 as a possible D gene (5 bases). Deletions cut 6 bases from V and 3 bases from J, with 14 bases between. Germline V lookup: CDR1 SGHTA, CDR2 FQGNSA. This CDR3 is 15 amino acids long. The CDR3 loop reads CASSQVGVPNEKLFF. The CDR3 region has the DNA TGTGCCAGCAGTCAAGTGGGGGTCCCTAATGAAAAACTGTTTTTT. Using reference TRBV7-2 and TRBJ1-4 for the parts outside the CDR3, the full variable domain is GAGVSQSPSNKVTEKGKDVELRCDPISGHTALYWYRQSLGQGLEFLIYFQGNSAPDKSGLPSDRFSAERTGGSVSTLTIQRTQQEDSAVYLCASSQVGVPNEKLFFGSGTQLSVL.

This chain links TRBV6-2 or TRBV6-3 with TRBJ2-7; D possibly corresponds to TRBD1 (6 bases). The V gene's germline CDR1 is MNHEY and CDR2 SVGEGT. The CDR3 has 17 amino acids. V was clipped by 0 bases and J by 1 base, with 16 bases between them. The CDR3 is CASSYSVSGQSSYEQYF. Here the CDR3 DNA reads TGTGCCAGCAGTTACTCTGTGAGCGGACAGAGTTCCTACGAGCAGTACTTC.

CDR3 region: CSVEDRADTQYF. DNA of the CDR3: TGCAGCGTTGAAGATCGCGCAGATACGCAGTATTTT. This sequence joins TRBV29-1 and TRBJ2-3; D gene ambiguous. Germline-derived CDR1 and CDR2 are SQVTM and ANQGSEA. This CDR3 region has 12 residues. Trimming pared 0 bases from V and 4 bases from J, leaving 5 bases between.

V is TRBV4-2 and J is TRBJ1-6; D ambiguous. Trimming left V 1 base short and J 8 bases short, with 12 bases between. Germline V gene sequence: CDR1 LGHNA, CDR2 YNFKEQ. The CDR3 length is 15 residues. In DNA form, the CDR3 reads TGTGCCAGCAGCCAAGGGGCGGCAGCTGATTCACCCCTCCACTTT. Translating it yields CASSQGAAADSPLHF.

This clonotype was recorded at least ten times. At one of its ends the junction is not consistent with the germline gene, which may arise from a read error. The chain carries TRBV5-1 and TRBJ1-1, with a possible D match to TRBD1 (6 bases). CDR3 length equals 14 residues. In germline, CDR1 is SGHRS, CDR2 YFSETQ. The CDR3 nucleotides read TGTGCCAGCAGCTTAGGCAGGGGGAACACTGAAGCTTTCTTT. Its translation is CASSLGRGNTEAFF.

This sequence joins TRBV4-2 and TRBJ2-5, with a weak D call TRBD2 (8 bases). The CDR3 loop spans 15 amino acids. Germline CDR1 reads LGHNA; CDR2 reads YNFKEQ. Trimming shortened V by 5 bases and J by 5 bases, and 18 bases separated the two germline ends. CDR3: CASSNGRGREETQYF. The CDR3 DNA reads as TGTGCCAGCAGCAACGGGAGGGGGCGCGAGGAGACCCAGTACTTC.

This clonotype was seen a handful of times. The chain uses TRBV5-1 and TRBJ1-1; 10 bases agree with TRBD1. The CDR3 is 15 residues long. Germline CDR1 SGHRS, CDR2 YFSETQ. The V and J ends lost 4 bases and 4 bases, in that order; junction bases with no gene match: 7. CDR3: CASSSRTGGFTEAFF. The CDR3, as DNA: TGCGCCAGCAGCAGTAGGACAGGGGGGTTCACTGAAGCTTTCTTT.

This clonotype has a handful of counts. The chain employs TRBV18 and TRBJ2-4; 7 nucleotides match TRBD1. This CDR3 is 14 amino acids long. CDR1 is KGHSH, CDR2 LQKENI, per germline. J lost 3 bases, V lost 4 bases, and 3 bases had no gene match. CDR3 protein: CASSLDRVKNIQYF. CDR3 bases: TGTGCCAGCTCACTAGACAGGGTCAAAAACATTCAGTACTTC.

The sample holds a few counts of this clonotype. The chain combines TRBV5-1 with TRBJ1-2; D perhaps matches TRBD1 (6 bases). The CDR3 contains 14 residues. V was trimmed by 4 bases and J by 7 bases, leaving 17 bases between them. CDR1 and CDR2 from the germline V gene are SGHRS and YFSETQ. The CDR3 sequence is CASSPVGGLGGYTF. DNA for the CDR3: TGCGCCAGCAGCCCGGTCGGGGGGCTGGGTGGCTACACCTTC.

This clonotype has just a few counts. The CDR3 sequence is CASSHTGTGAGQQFF. CDR3 DNA sequence: TGTGCCAGCAGCCACACCGGGACAGGGGCAGGTCAGCAGTTCTTC. The chain uses TRBV3-1 and TRBJ2-1, with 10 bases aligning to TRBD1. Germline lookup yields CDR1 LGHDT and CDR2 YNNKEL (reference sequence). This CDR3 region has 15 residues. With V trimmed by 3 bases and J by 11 bases, 10 bases remained unmatched.

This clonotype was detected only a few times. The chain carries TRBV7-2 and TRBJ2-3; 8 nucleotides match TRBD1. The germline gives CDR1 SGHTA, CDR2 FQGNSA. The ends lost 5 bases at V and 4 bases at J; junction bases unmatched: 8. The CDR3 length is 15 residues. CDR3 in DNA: TGTGCCAGCAGCCCCCCCAGGGGGCTATCAGATACGCAGTATTTT. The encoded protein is CASSPPRGLSDTQYF.

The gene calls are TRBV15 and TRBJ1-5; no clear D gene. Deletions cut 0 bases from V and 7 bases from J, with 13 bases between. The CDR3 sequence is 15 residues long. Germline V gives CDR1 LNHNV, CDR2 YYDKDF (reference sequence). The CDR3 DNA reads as TGTGCCACCAGCAGAGATCCCTCCGGAGGACAGCCCCAGCATTTT. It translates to CATSRDPSGGQPQHF.

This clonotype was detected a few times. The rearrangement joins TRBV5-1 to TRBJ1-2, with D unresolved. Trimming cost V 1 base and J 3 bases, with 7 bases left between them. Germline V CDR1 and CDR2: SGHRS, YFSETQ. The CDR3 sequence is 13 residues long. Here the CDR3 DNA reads TGCGCCAGCAGCTTGTTAAAGGACTATGGCTACACCTTC. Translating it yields CASSLLKDYGYTF.

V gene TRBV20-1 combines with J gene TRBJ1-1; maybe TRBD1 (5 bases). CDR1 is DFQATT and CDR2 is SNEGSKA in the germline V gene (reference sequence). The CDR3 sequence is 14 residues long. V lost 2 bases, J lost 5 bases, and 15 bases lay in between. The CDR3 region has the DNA TGCAGTGCTAGACTCGGGACTTCGGCGACTGAAGCTTTCTTT. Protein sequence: CSARLGTSATEAFF.

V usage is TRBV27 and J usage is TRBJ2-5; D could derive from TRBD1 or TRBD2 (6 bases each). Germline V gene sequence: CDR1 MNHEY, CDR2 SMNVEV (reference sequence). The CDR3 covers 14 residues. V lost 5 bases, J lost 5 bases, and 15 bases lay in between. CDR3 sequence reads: CASSPYRGAETQYF. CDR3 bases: TGTGCCAGCAGTCCCTATAGGGGGGCGGAGACCCAGTACTTC.

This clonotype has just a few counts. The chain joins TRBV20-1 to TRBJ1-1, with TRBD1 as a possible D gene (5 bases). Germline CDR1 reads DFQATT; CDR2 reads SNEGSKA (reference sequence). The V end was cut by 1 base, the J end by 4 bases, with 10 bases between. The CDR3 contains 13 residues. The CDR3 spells CSARAPGGTEAFF. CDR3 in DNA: TGCAGTGCTAGAGCCCCGGGGGGCACTGAAGCTTTCTTT.

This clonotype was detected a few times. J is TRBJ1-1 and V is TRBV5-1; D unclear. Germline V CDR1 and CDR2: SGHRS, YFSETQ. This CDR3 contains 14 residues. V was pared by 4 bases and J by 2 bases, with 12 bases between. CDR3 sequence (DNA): TGCGCCAGCAGCCCCCTCTCCAGTAACACTGAAGCTTTCTTT. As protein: CASSPLSSNTEAFF.

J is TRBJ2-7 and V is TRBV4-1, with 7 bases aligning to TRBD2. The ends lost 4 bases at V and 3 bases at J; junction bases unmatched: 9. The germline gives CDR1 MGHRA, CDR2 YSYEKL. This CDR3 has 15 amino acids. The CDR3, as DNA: TGCGCCAGCAGCCTAATTGGCGGGGGAGACTACGAGCAGTACTTC. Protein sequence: CASSLIGGGDYEQYF.

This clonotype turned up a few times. As DNA, the CDR3 is TGCGCCAGCAGCGGGGGACTAGCGGGGGTCCAGTCCCAGTACTTC. Protein sequence: CASSGGLAGVQSQYF. This chain uses TRBV5-1 with TRBJ2-5; 14 nucleotides align to TRBD2. From germline, CDR1 is SGHRS and CDR2 YFSETQ. There are 15 residues in the CDR3. With V trimmed by 4 bases and J by 9 bases, 8 bases remained unmatched.

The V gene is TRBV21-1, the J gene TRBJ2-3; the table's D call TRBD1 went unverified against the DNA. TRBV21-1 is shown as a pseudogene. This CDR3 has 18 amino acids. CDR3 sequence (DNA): TGTGCCAGCAGCAAAGCGGTGACAGGGGCGCCTATTACAGATACGCAGTATTTT. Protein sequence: CASSKAVTGAPITDTQYF.

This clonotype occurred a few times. Here the CDR3 reads CSALGDSSPLHF. DNA of the CDR3: TGCAGTGCTTTAGGGGATTCTTCACCCCTCCACTTT. The gene calls are TRBV20-1 and TRBJ1-6; TRBD1 is a possible D gene (5 bases). The V gene's germline CDR1 is DFQATT and CDR2 SNEGSKA (reference sequence). The CDR3 has 12 residues. Trimming took 5 bases from V and 9 from J, leaving 11 bases between them.

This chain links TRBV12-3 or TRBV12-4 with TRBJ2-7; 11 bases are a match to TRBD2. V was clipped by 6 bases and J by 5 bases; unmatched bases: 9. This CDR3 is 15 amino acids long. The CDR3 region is CASSPGVAGGNEQYF. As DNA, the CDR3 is TGTGCCAGCAGCCCAGGGGTAGCGGGGGGGAACGAGCAGTACTTC.

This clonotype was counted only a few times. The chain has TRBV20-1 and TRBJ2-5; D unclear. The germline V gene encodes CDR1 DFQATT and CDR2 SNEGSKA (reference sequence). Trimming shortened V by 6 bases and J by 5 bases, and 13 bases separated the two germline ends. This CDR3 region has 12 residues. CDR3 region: CSARPILETQYF. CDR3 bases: TGCAGTGCGAGGCCTATCCTGGAGACCCAGTACTTC.